The next 19 T cell receptor beta chains were all read from a single sample in a study of OX40 agonist ivuxolimab in advanced cancers. The table came from immunoSEQ multiplex PCR; TCRdb's copy has only in-frame clones and leaves some out. The sample consists of 60,000 to 90,000 clones, about 86% of them appearing once. The specimen comprised CD4+ or CD8+ T cells sorted from blood, sampled in a trial of the OX40 agonist ivuxolimab. These receptors were collected from an adult with an advanced solid tumor such as melanoma, head and neck, liver or kidney cancer.

This clone has just one count. This chain joins TRBV19 and TRBJ1-2; no clear D. Per the germline V gene, CDR1 is LNHDA and CDR2 is SQIVND (reference sequence). V was cut by 3 bases and J by 2 bases, with 10 bases left in between. This CDR3 region has 14 residues. The CDR3 is CASSIGRENYGYTF. The CDR3 DNA reads TGTGCCAGTAGTATCGGGAGGGAGAACTATGGCTACACCTTC.

V and J are TRBV10-3 and TRBJ1-1; TRBD1 might be the D (5 bases). CDR3 size: 14 residues. Germline V gene lookup returns CDR1 ENHRY and CDR2 SYGVKD. V was cut by 2 bases and J by 2 bases, with 9 bases left in between. In DNA, the CDR3 is TGTGCCATCAGTGAGGAGGGACCTAACACTGAAGCTTTCTTT. This sequence encodes CAISEEGPNTEAFF.

V is TRBV27 and J is TRBJ1-2; 8 bases match TRBD1. V gave up 3 bases and J gave up 8 bases; unmatched junction bases: 5. The CDR3 sequence is 13 residues long. Germline CDR1 and CDR2: MNHEY and SMNVEV (reference sequence). CDR3 sequence: CASSFRTGWGYTF. The CDR3 nucleotides are TGTGCCAGCAGTTTCCGGACAGGGTGGGGCTACACCTTC.

Here the CDR3 reads CAISRLAGLQETQYF. DNA for the CDR3: TGTGCCATCAGCAGACTAGCGGGACTTCAAGAGACCCAGTACTTC. The V gene is TRBV10-3, the J gene TRBJ2-5, with 11 bases matching TRBD2. There are 15 residues in the CDR3. After removal of 6 bases from V and 2 bases from J, the junction contained 5 bases not matched to a gene. Germline assignment: CDR1 ENHRY and CDR2 SYGVKD.

The chain carries TRBV27 and TRBJ1-6, with TRBD1 matching 9 bases. CDR3 length: 13 amino acids. J was trimmed by 13 bases and V by 7 bases; bases with no gene match: 8. From germline, CDR1 is MNHEY and CDR2 SMNVEV (reference sequence). CDR3 sequence reads: CASNRDRVTPLHF. In nucleotides, the CDR3 is TGTGCCAGCAATCGGGACAGGGTAACTCCCCTCCACTTT.

The chain carries TRBV7-9 and TRBJ1-4; 12 bases line up with TRBD1. This CDR3 has 17 residues. CDR1 and CDR2 from the germline V gene are SEHNR and FQNEAQ (reference sequence). The V segment lost 6 bases and the J segment 4 bases; nucleotides outside the gene matches: 9. For the CDR3, the DNA is TGTGCCAGCAGACCGGGACAGGGGGCTATTGATAATGAAAAACTGTTTTTT. Translated, it gives CASRPGQGAIDNEKLFF.

V and J are TRBV9 and TRBJ2-1, with 16 nucleotides matching TRBD2. With V trimmed by 4 bases and J by 12 bases, 7 bases remained unmatched. CDR1 is SGDLS and CDR2 is YYNGEE in the germline V gene. The CDR3 length is 15 residues. CDR3: CASSPGTSGRAGQFF. CDR3 DNA sequence: TGTGCCAGCAGCCCCGGGACTAGCGGGAGGGCCGGGCAGTTCTTC.

The chain couples TRBV7-2 to TRBJ1-1; D is uncertain. CDR1 is SGHTA, CDR2 FQGNSA, per germline. This CDR3 is 11 amino acids long. CDR3 sequence (DNA): TGTGCAGGAACGGTGAACACTGAAGCTTTCTTT. Its protein is CAGTVNTEAFF.

The chain employs TRBV14 and TRBJ2-7; a possible D gene is TRBD2 (5 bases). The CDR3 has 15 residues. V was cut by 1 base and J by 1 base, with 11 bases left in between. Germline V gives CDR1 SGHDN, CDR2 FVKESK. The CDR3 reads CASSQAHGGSYEQYF. Written as DNA, the CDR3 is TGTGCCAGCAGCCAAGCCCATGGCGGGTCCTACGAGCAGTACTTC.

The rearrangement uses TRBV7-9 and TRBJ1-1; 8 positions match TRBD1. The junction had 6 bases not matched to a gene; V was cut back by 5 bases and J by 4 bases. CDR3 length equals 14 residues. CDR1 is SEHNR, CDR2 FQNEAQ, per germline (reference sequence). CDR3 coding DNA: TGTGCCAGCAGCGCTCAGGGGGCGTTCACTGAAGCTTTCTTT. This translates into CASSAQGAFTEAFF. Complete variable domain (other parts from reference TRBV7-9 and TRBJ1-1): DTGVSQNPRHKITKRGQNVTFRCDPISEHNRLYWYRQTLGQGPEFLTYFQNEAQLEKSRLLSDRFSAERPKGSFSTLEIQRTEQGDSAMYLCASSAQGAFTEAFFGQGTRLTVV.

The chain couples TRBV18 to TRBJ2-3, with D uncertain. Trimming pared 7 bases from V and 2 bases from J, leaving 10 bases between. Germline CDR1 KGHSH, CDR2 LQKENI. The CDR3 consists of 13 residues. CDR3 sequence (DNA): TGTGCCAGCTTACCGACCCTCACAGATACGCAGTATTTT. It yields the protein CASLPTLTDTQYF. The entire variable domain, with the rest obtained from reference TRBV18 and TRBJ2-3, is as follows: NAGVMQNPRHLVRRRGQEARLRCSPMKGHSHVYWYRQLPEEGLKFMVYLQKENIIDESGMPKERFSAEFPKEGPSILRIQQVVRGDSAAYFCASLPTLTDTQYFGPGTRLTVL.

The gene calls are TRBV18 and TRBJ1-2; D unresolved. V dropped 3 bases and J dropped 0 bases, with 8 bases sitting between them. This CDR3 is 14 amino acids long. Looked up from germline, CDR1 is KGHSH and CDR2 is LQKENI. As DNA, the CDR3 is TGTGCCAGCTCACCGGACGGAACTAACTATGGCTACACCTTC. Translating it yields CASSPDGTNYGYTF.

This rearrangement joins TRBV7-9 to TRBJ2-7; 7 positions agree with TRBD1. Trimming removed 4 bases from V and 3 bases from J; junction bases left unmatched: 9. In germline, CDR1 is SEHNR, CDR2 FQNEAQ (reference sequence). This CDR3 has 15 amino acids. The CDR3 loop reads CASSSDRESVYEQYF. The CDR3 nucleotides are TGTGCCAGCAGCTCAGACAGGGAGTCGGTCTACGAGCAGTACTTC.

The rearrangement links TRBV14 to TRBJ2-5; no firm D call. With 4 bases removed from V and 5 bases from J, the gap between germline ends came to 11 bases. Germline lookup yields CDR1 SGHDN and CDR2 FVKESK. The CDR3 runs 13 residues. The CDR3 is CASSPTAVETQYF. CDR3 DNA sequence: TGTGCCAGCAGCCCAACCGCGGTCGAGACCCAGTACTTC.

The chain joins TRBV7-6 to TRBJ2-1, with 8 bases that match TRBD2. CDR1 and CDR2 (germline): SGHVS, FNYEAQ. V shed 4 bases and J 3 bases; nucleotides not matched to a gene: 14. This CDR3 comprises 18 residues. The CDR3 reads CASSYPPSSGGIYNEQFF. The DNA of the CDR3 is TGTGCCAGCAGCTATCCCCCGTCCAGCGGGGGAATCTACAATGAGCAGTTCTTC.

The J gene is TRBJ1-2, the V gene TRBV19; 11 bases fit TRBD1. In germline, CDR1 is LNHDA, CDR2 SQIVND (reference sequence). This CDR3 is built from 16 residues. After removal of 5 bases from V and 8 bases from J, the junction contained 13 bases not matched to a gene. CDR3 sequence: CASSSGTGGYSSGYTF. CDR3 coding DNA: TGTGCCAGTAGTTCCGGGACAGGGGGATACTCTAGCGGCTACACCTTC.

The rearrangement uses TRBV7-2 and TRBJ2-3, with D maybe TRBD2 (5 bases). The CDR3 loop spans 13 amino acids. Trimming cost V 4 bases and J 8 bases, with 13 bases left between them. The germline gives CDR1 SGHTA, CDR2 FQGNSA. CDR3 bases: TGTGCCAGCAGCTCTAGGACTCCCGGTACGCAGTATTTT. Encoded protein: CASSSRTPGTQYF. Full variable domain (remainder filled in from reference TRBV7-2 and TRBJ2-3): GAGVSQSPSNKVTEKGKDVELRCDPISGHTALYWYRQSLGQGLEFLIYFQGNSAPDKSGLPSDRFSAERTGGSVSTLTIQRTQQEDSAVYLCASSSRTPGTQYFGPGTRLTVL.

This clone was observed a handful of times. This sequence joins TRBV28 and TRBJ1-4; TRBD1 matches at 11 bases. V lost 3 bases, J lost 8 bases, and 5 bases stayed unmatched. Germline V gives CDR1 MDHEN, CDR2 SYDVKM. This CDR3 is 15 amino acids long. The CDR3, as DNA: TGTGCCAGCAGTTTGGACAGGGGGCTGGGGGAAAAACTGTTTTTT. Protein: CASSLDRGLGEKLFF.

This clone was recorded a few times. The J gene is TRBJ1-2, the V gene TRBV4-1; D might be TRBD1 (6 bases). The germline V gene encodes CDR1 MGHRA and CDR2 YSYEKL. This CDR3 is built from 14 residues. V shed 5 bases and J shed 4 bases, with 14 bases lying between them. In DNA form, the CDR3 reads TGCGCCAGCAGCACCAGGGGAGGGGGCTATGGCTACACCTTC. Its protein product is CASSTRGGGYGYTF.